One and the same sample provided the 10 T cell receptor beta chains below, sequenced in a study of blood T cells in healthy people across ages. Primers used in a second PCR of about 7 to 12 cycles were a sample-barcoded 5' primer and a J-beta primer mix. TCRdb re-derived calls from the 5' RACE reads in MiXCR, one entry per CDR3 protein. This table holds about 1.6 million distinct CDR3 sequences, around 36% found once. Specimen: blood. The source of these receptors is a woman in her 30s in good health.

The chain recombines TRBV15 with TRBJ2-7; D gene unclear. CDR3 length: 14 amino acids. Trimming removed 4 bases from V and 3 bases from J, with 13 bases in between. Germline V gene sequence: CDR1 LNHNV, CDR2 YYDKDF (reference sequence). For the CDR3, the DNA is TGTGCCACCAGCATTAACGATCTCTTCTACGAGCAGTACTTC. Translated, it gives CATSINDLFYEQYF.

The chain combines TRBV6-6 with TRBJ1-5; a weak D match, TRBD1 (6 bases). Looked up from germline, CDR1 is MNHNY and CDR2 is SVGAGI (reference sequence). CDR3 length: 15 amino acids. V was trimmed by 3 bases and J by 2 bases, leaving 11 bases between them. Here the CDR3 reads CASSYSDSRNQPQHF. The CDR3 DNA follows: TGTGCCAGCAGTTATTCGGACAGCCGCAATCAGCCCCAGCATTTT.

The chain employs TRBV4-1 and TRBJ2-7; 9 bases align to TRBD2. V shed 4 bases, J shed 3 bases, and the junction held 13 bases outside the gene matches. CDR3 length equals 17 residues. Germline lookup yields CDR1 MGHRA and CDR2 YSYEKL. DNA for the CDR3: TGCGCCAGCAGCCGAGACCAACTTAGCGGGGGCCTCTACGAGCAGTACTTC. Translation gives CASSRDQLSGGLYEQYF.

The V and J genes are TRBV4-2 and TRBJ2-7; TRBD1 matches 9 bases. Unmatched junction bases numbered 8, after V lost 4 bases and J lost 1 base. The CDR3 is made up of 16 amino acids. CDR1 LGHNA and CDR2 YNFKEQ come from the germline V gene. The CDR3 sequence is CASSRTDRGFSYEQYF. CDR3 coding DNA: TGTGCCAGCAGCCGCACCGACAGGGGGTTTTCCTACGAGCAGTACTTC.

The table lists this clonotype with many counts. The rearrangement joins TRBV10-3 to TRBJ2-3; D is unclear. There are 16 residues in the CDR3. Trimming removed 3 bases from V and 3 bases from J, with 16 bases in between. Germline V gives CDR1 ENHRY, CDR2 SYGVKD. For the CDR3, the DNA is TGTGCCATCAGTGACCCTATGGCAGGTCCGACAGATACGCAGTATTTT. It specifies CAISDPMAGPTDTQYF.

This clonotype was recorded many times. The J gene is TRBJ1-2, the V gene TRBV29-1; D gene uncertain. V lost 6 bases, J lost 2 bases, and 19 bases lay in between. Germline CDR1 SQVTM, CDR2 ANQGSEA. The CDR3 has 15 residues. The CDR3 nucleotides read TGCAGCGTCTATCGGCAGGAAAATCTCAACTATGGCTACACCTTC. As protein: CSVYRQENLNYGYTF.

The V and J genes are TRBV12-3 or TRBV12-4 and TRBJ1-6; D is unresolved. The CDR3 sequence is 12 residues long. V dropped 2 bases and J dropped 14 bases, with 10 bases sitting between them. For the CDR3, the DNA is TGTGCCAGCAGTTTAAAGGCGGGGACCCTCCACTTT. This sequence encodes CASSLKAGTLHF.

This clonotype was seen many times. This chain connects TRBV29-1 to TRBJ2-1; perhaps TRBD1 as D (6 bases). Germline CDR1 and CDR2: SQVTM and ANQGSEA. V dropped 6 bases and J dropped 4 bases, with 16 bases sitting between them. This CDR3 is built from 14 residues. The CDR3 coding sequence is TGCAGCGTCATTACAGACAGGCCATACAATGAGCAGTTCTTC. Its translation: CSVITDRPYNEQFF.

This clonotype was detected only a few times. The genes are TRBV20-1 and TRBJ1-1; no clear D. CDR1 and CDR2 (germline): DFQATT, SNEGSKA (reference sequence). The CDR3 consists of 11 residues. Trimming stripped 6 bases from V and 11 bases from J, with 16 bases between. Here the CDR3 reads CSAPSTKGAFF. Written as DNA, the CDR3 is TGCAGTGCCCCGTCGACGAAAGGGGCTTTCTTT.

The chain carries TRBV9 and TRBJ2-5, with TRBD2 matching over 10 bases. This CDR3 is built from 14 residues. With 0 bases clipped from V and 7 bases from J, the junction kept 3 bases outside the gene matches. Germline V gene sequence: CDR1 SGDLS, CDR2 YYNGEE. In nucleotides, the CDR3 is TGTGCCAGCAGCGTAGGGACTAGCGGACGGACCCAGTACTTC. This gives the protein CASSVGTSGRTQYF.